This is a list of T cell receptor beta chains from one sample in a study of cytomegalovirus exposure and HLA in healthy donors. Using immunoSEQ multiplex PCR, the repertoire was profiled, and TCRdb retains in-frame clones only, with some absent. The profile covers roughly 100,000 clones, with over 85% appearing a single time and roughly 0.82% taken by the ten largest. Sequencing was done on a sample of PBMCs. The receptors shown here come from a woman between 18 and 29 years old in good health and CMV-seronegative. The conserved cysteine and the conserved F or W are not part of the CDR3 here. The order of the fields is V gene, CDR3 protein.

TRBV4-3,ASSQHTPGQGKNIQY
TRBV19,ASSTPFAGNQPQH
TRBV5-4,ASSLTGNEQF
TRBV27,ASRGLAGFNEQF
TRBV11-2,ASSDNTENIQY
TRBV11-2,ASRPGLARDEQF
TRBV7-2,ASSQGGSGGDTQY
TRBV4-1,ASSHKGLASYNEQF
TRBV4-1,ASSQRYGGSWGEDEQF
TRBV5-1,ASSLWGREMTDTQY
TRBV29-1,SVDGDSSYEQY
TRBV15,ATSRAADGLYEQY
TRBV5-1,ASRDGTDYGYT
TRBV6-5,ASSYSAETGELF
TRBV19,ASSWDRSYEQY
TRBV9,ASSTNSYEQY
TRBV18,ASSPGQGNTIY
TRBV2,ASSFPDRAQEQY
TRBV6-1,ASSGQVNNEQF
TRBV6-4,ASSESETDTQY
TRBV4-1,ASSQALLVQPQH
TRBV7-2,ASTLLLGHQETQY